This T cell receptor beta chain came from a study of Tregs in tolerant kidney transplant recipients. Whole-study results and caveats: Antigen-driven expansion was suggested because donor-specific Tregs expanded more than all Tregs in tolerant patients. The small number of patients limits these findings pending further validation. Some patients' samples used different primers over time, so nucleotide sequences weren't comparable.

Comment on this clone: Antigen: not known.

The repertoire was sequenced with immunoSEQ multiplex PCR; TCRdb's copy has only in-frame clones and lacks some. The table has fewer than 100,000 clones, approximately 94% seen once; the top ten hold 0.46%. Unstimulated regulatory T cells (CD4+CD25+CD127-), CD4+CD25- non-regulatory cells, CD4 and CD8 cells were FACS-sorted from thawed PBMCs. Germline CDR1 and CDR2: SGHVS and FNYEAQ. The CDR3 extends over 14 amino acids. V lost 7 bases and J 3 bases, leaving 14 bases between the germline ends. Sample: CD4+ T cells from blood, taken before the transplant. The receptor's source is a human donor who received a combined kidney and bone marrow transplant. The V and J genes are TRBV7-6 and TRBJ2-3; the D is unclear. CDR3 sequence: CASKENAATDTQYF. As DNA, the CDR3 is TGTGCCAGCAAGGAGAATGCAGCGACAGATACGCAGTATTTT. The variable domain in full, completed from reference TRBV7-6 and TRBJ2-3, reads GAGVSQSPRYKVTKRGQDVALRCDPISGHVSLYWYRQALGQGPEFLTYFNYEAQQDKSGLPNDRFSAERPEGSISTLTIQRTEQRDSAMYRCASKENAATDTQYFGPGTRLTVL.